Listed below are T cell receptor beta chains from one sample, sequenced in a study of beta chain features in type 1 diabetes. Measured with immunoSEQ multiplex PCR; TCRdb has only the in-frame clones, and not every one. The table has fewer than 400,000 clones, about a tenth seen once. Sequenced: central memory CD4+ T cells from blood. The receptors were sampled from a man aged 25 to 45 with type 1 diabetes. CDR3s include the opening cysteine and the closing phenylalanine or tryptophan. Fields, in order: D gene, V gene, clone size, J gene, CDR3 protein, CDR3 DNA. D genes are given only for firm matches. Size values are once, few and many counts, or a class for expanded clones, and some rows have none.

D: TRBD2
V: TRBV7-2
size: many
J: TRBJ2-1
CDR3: CASSLVAGGSYNEQFF
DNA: TGTGCCAGCAGCTTAGTAGCGGGGGGGTCGTACAATGAGCAGTTCTTC

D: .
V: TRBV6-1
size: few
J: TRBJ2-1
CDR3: CASVAYKGSYNEQFF
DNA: TGTGCCAGCGTTGCCTACAAGGGAAGCTACAATGAGCAGTTCTTC

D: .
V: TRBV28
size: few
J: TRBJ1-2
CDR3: CASSGGDTSNYGYTF
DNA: TGTGCCAGCAGTGGGGGCGACACCTCTAACTATGGCTACACCTTC

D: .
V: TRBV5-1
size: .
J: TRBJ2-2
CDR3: CASSLVPGTGELFF
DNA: TGCGCCAGCAGCTTGGTCCCGGGGACCGGGGAGCTGTTTTTT

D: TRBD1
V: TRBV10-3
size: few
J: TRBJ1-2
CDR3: CAISEPTGQGAGYTF
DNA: TGTGCCATCAGTGAGCCAACGGGACAGGGGGCGGGCTACACCTTC

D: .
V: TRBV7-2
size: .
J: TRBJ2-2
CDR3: CASSLTGNTGELFF
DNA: TGTGCCAGCAGCTTAACGGGGAACACCGGGGAGCTGTTTTTT

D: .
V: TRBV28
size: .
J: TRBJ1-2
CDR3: CASSFQSRDGYTF
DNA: TGTGCCAGCAGTTTCCAGTCAAGGGATGGCTACACCTTC

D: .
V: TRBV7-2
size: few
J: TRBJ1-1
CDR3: CASSPSWANTEAFF
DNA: TGTGCCAGCAGCCCCTCCTGGGCGAACACTGAAGCTTTCTTT

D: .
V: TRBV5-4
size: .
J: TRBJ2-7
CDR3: CASSPLDNYEQYF
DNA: TGTGCCAGCAGCCCTTTGGACAACTACGAGCAGTACTTC

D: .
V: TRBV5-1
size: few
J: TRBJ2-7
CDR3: CASSNYPGEQYF
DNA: TGCGCCAGCAGCAATTACCCGGGTGAGCAGTACTTC

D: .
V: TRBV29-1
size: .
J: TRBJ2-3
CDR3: CSVGGVDTDTQYF
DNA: TGCAGCGTTGGTGGTGTGGACACAGATACGCAGTATTTT

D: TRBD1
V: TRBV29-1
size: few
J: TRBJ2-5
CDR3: CSVDPAQGAGETQYF
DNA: TGCAGCGTTGATCCCGCGCAGGGGGCGGGAGAGACCCAGTACTTC

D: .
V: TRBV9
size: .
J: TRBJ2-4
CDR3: CASSPEEGNIQYF
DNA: TGTGCCAGCAGCCCCGAGGAGGGGAACATTCAGTACTTC

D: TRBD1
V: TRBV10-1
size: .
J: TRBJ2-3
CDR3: CASSEKGTDTDTQYF
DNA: TGCGCCAGCAGTGAAAAGGGGACAGACACAGATACGCAGTATTTT

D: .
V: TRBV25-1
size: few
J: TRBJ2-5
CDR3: CASIEGTTQETQYF
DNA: TGTGCCAGCATTGAAGGGACAACTCAAGAGACCCAGTACTTC

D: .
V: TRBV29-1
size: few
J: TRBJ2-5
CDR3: CSGGPPRETQYF
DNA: TGCAGCGGCGGGCCACCCCGAGAGACCCAGTACTTC

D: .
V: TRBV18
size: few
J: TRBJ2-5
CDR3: CASSPGSQQETQYF
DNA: TGTGCCAGCTCACCGGGTTCCCAGCAAGAGACCCAGTACTTC

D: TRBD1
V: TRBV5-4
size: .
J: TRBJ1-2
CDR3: CASSQGQGEHYGYTF
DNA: TGTGCCAGCAGCCAGGGACAGGGGGAACACTATGGCTACACCTTC

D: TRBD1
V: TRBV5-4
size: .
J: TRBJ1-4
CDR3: CASSQTGGSEKLFF
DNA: TGCGCCAGCAGCCAGACAGGGGGCTCTGAAAAACTGTTTTTT

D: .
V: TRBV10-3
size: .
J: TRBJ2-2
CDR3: CAISGGGGLNTGELFF
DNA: TGTGCCATCAGTGGTGGCGGGGGCTTGAACACCGGGGAGCTGTTTTTT

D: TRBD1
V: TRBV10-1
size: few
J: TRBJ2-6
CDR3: CASRRGAGQDDLRPNVLTF
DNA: TGCGCCAGCAGGCGTGGGGCCGGACAGGACGACCTCCGGCCCAACGTCCTGACTTTC

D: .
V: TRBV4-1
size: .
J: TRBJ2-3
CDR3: CASSQEYQGAGTDTQYF
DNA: TGCGCCAGCAGCCAAGAATATCAAGGGGCGGGGACAGATACGCAGTATTTT

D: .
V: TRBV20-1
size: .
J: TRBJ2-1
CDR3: CSARDFNEQFF
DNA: TGCAGTGCTAGAGATTTTAATGAGCAGTTCTTC

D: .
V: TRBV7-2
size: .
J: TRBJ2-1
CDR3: CASSLQGHLLTEQFF
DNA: TGTGCCAGCAGCTTACAAGGACACCTCCTCACTGAGCAGTTCTTC

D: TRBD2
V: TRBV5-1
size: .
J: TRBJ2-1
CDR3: CASSGPGLAVRNEQFF
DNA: TGCGCCAGCAGCGGGCCGGGACTAGCGGTCCGGAATGAGCAGTTCTTC

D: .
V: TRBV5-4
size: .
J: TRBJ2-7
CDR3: CASSQMYNPYEQYF
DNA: TGTGCCAGCAGCCAAATGTATAATCCCTACGAGCAGTACTTC

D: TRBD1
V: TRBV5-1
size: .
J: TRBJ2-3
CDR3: CASSLADRETDTQYF
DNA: TGCGCCAGCAGCTTGGCGGACAGGGAAACAGATACGCAGTATTTT

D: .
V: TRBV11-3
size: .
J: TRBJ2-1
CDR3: CASSLQASSYNEQFF
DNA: TGTGCCAGCAGCTTACAGGCGAGCTCCTACAATGAGCAGTTCTTC

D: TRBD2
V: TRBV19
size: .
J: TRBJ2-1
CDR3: CASSTGGGANEQFF
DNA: TGTGCCAGTAGTACCGGCGGGGGGGCCAATGAGCAGTTCTTC

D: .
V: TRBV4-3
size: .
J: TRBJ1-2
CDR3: CASSQDPGEVGGYTF
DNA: TGCGCCAGCAGCCAAGATCCAGGGGAGGTGGGTGGCTACACCTTC

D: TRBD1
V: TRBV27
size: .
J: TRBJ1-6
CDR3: CASSLFSQGAGGLSSYNSPLHF
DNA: TGTGCCAGCAGTTTATTTAGTCAGGGGGCAGGGGGGTTGAGCTCCTATAATTCACCCCTCCACTTT

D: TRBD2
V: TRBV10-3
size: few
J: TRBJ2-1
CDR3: CATGRGDADNEQFF
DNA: TGTGCCACGGGGCGGGGGGACGCCGACAATGAGCAGTTCTTC

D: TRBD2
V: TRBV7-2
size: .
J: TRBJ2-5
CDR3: CASSTLAGIQETQYF
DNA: TGTGCCAGCAGTACGCTAGCGGGGATCCAAGAGACCCAGTACTTC

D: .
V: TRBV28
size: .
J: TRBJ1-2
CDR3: CASSPTSHYGYTF
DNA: TGTGCCAGCAGTCCGACGTCTCACTATGGCTACACCTTC

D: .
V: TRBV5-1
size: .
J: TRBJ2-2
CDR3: CASSLAPDGELFF
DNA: TGCGCCAGCAGCTTGGCTCCGGACGGGGAGCTGTTTTTT

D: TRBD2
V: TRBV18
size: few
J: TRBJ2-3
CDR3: CASSQGLAQKGTDTQYF
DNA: TGTGCCAGCTCCCAAGGACTAGCCCAGAAAGGCACAGATACGCAGTATTTT

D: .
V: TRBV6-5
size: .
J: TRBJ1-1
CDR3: CASMGQGRTEAFF
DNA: TGTGCCAGCATGGGTCAGGGTCGGACTGAAGCTTTCTTT

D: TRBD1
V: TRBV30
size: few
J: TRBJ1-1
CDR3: CAWSVGQGVVNTEAFF
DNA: TGTGCCTGGAGTGTGGGACAGGGGGTCGTAAACACTGAAGCTTTCTTT

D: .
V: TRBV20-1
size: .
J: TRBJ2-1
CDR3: CSASVEEQFF
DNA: TGCAGTGCTAGCGTGGAGGAGCAGTTCTTC

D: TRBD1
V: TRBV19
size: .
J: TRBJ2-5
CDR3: CASSDLDRGRGTQYF
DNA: TGTGCCAGTAGTGACCTGGACAGGGGGCGCGGGACCCAGTACTTC

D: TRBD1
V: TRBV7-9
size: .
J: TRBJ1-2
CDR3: CASSLVVDREHYGYTF
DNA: TGTGCCAGCAGCTTGGTGGTAGACAGGGAGCATTATGGCTACACCTTC

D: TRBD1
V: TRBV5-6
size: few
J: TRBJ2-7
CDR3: CAPGTGGYEQYF
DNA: TGTGCCCCTGGGACAGGGGGGTACGAGCAGTACTTC

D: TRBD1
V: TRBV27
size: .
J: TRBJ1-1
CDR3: CASSRSTGMNTEAFF
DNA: TGTGCCAGCAGCCGCTCGACAGGGATGAACACTGAAGCTTTCTTT